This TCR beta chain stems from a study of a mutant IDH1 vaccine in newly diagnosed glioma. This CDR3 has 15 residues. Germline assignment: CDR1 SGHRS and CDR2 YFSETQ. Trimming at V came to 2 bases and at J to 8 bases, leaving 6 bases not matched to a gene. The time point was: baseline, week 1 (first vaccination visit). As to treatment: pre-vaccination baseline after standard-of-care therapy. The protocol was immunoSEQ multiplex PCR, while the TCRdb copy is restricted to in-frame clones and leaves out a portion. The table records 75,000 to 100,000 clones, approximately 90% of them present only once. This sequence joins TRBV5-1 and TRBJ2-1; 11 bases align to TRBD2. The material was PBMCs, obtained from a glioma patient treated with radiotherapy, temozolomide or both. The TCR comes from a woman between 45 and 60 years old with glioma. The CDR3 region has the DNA TGCGCCAGCAGCTTAACTAGCGGGAGCCGATATGAGCAGTTCTTC. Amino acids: CASSLTSGSRYEQFF.